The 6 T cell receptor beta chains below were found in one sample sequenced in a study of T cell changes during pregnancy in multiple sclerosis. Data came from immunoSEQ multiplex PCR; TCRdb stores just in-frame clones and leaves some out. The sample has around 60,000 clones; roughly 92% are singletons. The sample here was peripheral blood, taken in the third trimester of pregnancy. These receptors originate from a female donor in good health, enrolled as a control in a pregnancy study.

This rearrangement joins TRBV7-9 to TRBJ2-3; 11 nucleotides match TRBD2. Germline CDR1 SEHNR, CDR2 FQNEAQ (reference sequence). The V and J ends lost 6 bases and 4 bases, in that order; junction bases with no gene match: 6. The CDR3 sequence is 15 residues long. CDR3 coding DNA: TGTGCCAGCAGAAAAGGGACTAGCGGCCCAGATACGCAGTATTTT. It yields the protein CASRKGTSGPDTQYF. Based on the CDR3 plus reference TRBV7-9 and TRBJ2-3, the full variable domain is DTGVSQNPRHKITKRGQNVTFRCDPISEHNRLYWYRQTLGQGPEFLTYFQNEAQLEKSRLLSDRFSAERPKGSFSTLEIQRTEQGDSAMYLCASRKGTSGPDTQYFGPGTRLTVL.

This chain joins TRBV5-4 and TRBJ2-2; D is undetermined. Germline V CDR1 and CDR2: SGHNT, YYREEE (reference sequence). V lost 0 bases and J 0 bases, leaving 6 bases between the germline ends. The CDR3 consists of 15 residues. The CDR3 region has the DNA TGTGCCAGCAGCTTGGGGGCGTCGAACACCGGGGAGCTGTTTTTT. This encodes CASSLGASNTGELFF.

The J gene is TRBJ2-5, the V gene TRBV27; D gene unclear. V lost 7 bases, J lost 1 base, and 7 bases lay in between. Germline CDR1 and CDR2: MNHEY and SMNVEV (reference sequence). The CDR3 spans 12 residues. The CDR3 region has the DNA TGTGCCAGCATTAAGAGCCAAGAGACCCAGTACTTC. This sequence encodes CASIKSQETQYF.

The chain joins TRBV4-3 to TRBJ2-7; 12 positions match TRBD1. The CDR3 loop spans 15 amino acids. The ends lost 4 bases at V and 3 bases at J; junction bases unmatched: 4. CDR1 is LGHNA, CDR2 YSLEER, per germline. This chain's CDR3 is CASSRGTGGGYEQYF. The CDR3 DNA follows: TGCGCCAGCAGCCGAGGGACAGGGGGCGGCTACGAGCAGTACTTC.

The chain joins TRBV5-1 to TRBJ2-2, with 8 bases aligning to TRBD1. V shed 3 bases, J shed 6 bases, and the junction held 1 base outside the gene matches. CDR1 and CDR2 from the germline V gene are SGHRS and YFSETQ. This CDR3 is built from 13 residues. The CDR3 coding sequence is TGCGCCAGCAGCTCGGACAGGGCCGGGGAGCTGTTTTTT. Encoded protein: CASSSDRAGELFF.

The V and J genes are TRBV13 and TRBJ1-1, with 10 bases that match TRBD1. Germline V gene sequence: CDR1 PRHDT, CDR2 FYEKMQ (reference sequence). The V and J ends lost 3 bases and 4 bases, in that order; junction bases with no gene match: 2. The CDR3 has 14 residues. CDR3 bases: TGTGCCAGCAGCTTGACAGGGGGCGGCACTGAAGCTTTCTTT. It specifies CASSLTGGGTEAFF.